The 16 T cell receptor beta chains in this list originate from one sample, sequenced in a study of sequential checkpoint blockade in melanoma. Profiled with immunoSEQ multiplex PCR; TCRdb holds only in-frame clones, not every one. This sample carries tens of thousands of clones, 85% to 90% of them seen once, and the ten largest clones take roughly 15%. Treatment here: randomized to nivolumab then ipilimumab (arm A) or the reverse (arm B). The sample in question was CD8+ T cells sorted from blood (inferred from file names), obtained from a patient given nivolumab and ipilimumab in sequence. Receptors were obtained from a human donor with melanoma.

The chain joins TRBV9 to TRBJ2-7; 11 bases line up with TRBD1. The CDR3 totals 14 residues. The V gene's germline CDR1 is SGDLS and CDR2 YYNGEE. Losses at the gene ends were 4 bases for V and 4 bases for J; bases not matched to a gene: 4. The CDR3 loop reads CASSPGQGAYEQYF. DNA for the CDR3: TGTGCCAGCAGCCCTGGACAGGGGGCTTACGAGCAGTACTTC.

The chain joins TRBV27 to TRBJ2-7; D is possibly TRBD2 (5 bases). Trimming pared 4 bases from V and 2 bases from J, leaving 9 bases between. CDR1 and CDR2 (germline): MNHEY, SMNVEV (reference sequence). The CDR3 is 13 residues long. The CDR3 reads CASSWSGTYEQYF. The DNA for the CDR3 is TGTGCCAGCAGTTGGAGCGGAACCTACGAGCAGTACTTC.

The rearrangement joins TRBV7-2 to TRBJ1-1, with 10 positions matching TRBD1. V lost 7 bases, J lost 3 bases, and 8 bases stayed unmatched. The V gene's germline CDR1 is SGHTA and CDR2 FQGNSA. The CDR3 sequence is 15 residues long. DNA of the CDR3: TGTGCCAGCATCCAACCCGGGACAGGGGACACTGAAGCTTTCTTT. This translates into CASIQPGTGDTEAFF.

The rearrangement joins TRBV6-4 to TRBJ2-3; 9 bases agree with TRBD2. This CDR3 has 16 amino acids. Germline lookup yields CDR1 MRHNA and CDR2 SNTAGT. J was trimmed by 1 base and V by 0 bases; bases with no gene match: 2. The DNA for the CDR3 is TGTGCCAGCAGTGACTCGGCTAGCGGGGGCACAGATACGCAGTATTTT. Its translation is CASSDSASGGTDTQYF.

This clone was observed a single time. The chain is built from TRBV9 and TRBJ1-1; unclear D gene. Germline V gives CDR1 SGDLS, CDR2 YYNGEE. CDR3 length: 15 residues. With 3 bases removed from V and 2 bases from J, the gap between germline ends came to 14 bases. Here the CDR3 reads CASSADMGHNTEAFF. Here the CDR3 DNA reads TGTGCCAGCAGCGCCGACATGGGCCATAACACTGAAGCTTTCTTT.

This chain connects TRBV28 to TRBJ1-6; tentatively, D is TRBD1 (5 bases). The CDR3 contains 15 residues. Germline V gene data show CDR1 as MDHEN and CDR2 as SYDVKM. The germline V and J ends were trimmed by 6 bases and 8 bases, with 17 bases remaining between them. The CDR3: CASRPVIGVDSPLHF. As DNA, the CDR3 is TGTGCCAGCAGGCCAGTGATAGGGGTGGATTCACCCCTCCACTTT. Full variable domain (outside the CDR3, taken from reference TRBV28 and TRBJ1-6): DVKVTQSSRYLVKRTGEKVFLECVQDMDHENMFWYRQDPGLGLRLIYFSYDVKMKEKGDIPEGYSVSREKKERFSLILESASTNQTSMYLCASRPVIGVDSPLHFGNGTRLTVT.

The chain recombines TRBV9 with TRBJ2-1, with D hard to call. CDR3 size: 11 residues. Germline lookup yields CDR1 SGDLS and CDR2 YYNGEE. V was clipped by 0 bases and J by 9 bases, with 4 bases between them. The CDR3 DNA sequence: TGTGCCAGCAGCGTAGGTCTTGAGCAGTTCTTC. Its translation: CASSVGLEQFF.

The chain combines TRBV6-4 with TRBJ2-7; 7 bases match TRBD2. Germline lookup yields CDR1 MRHNA and CDR2 SNTAGT. V lost 3 bases and J lost 1; bases outside the gene matches: 3. The CDR3 totals 14 residues. The CDR3 here is CASSEASGSYEQYF. In DNA, the CDR3 is TGTGCCAGCAGTGAAGCTAGCGGTTCCTACGAGCAGTACTTC.

The rearrangement uses TRBV9 and TRBJ2-3; 8 bases are shared with TRBD1. CDR1 and CDR2 (germline): SGDLS, YYNGEE. The CDR3 contains 16 residues. Losses at the gene ends were 3 bases for V and 0 bases for J; bases not matched to a gene: 6. The CDR3 nucleotides are TGTGCCAGCAGCGCCTGGACAGGGTCTAGCACAGATACGCAGTATTTT. Translated: CASSAWTGSSTDTQYF.

The chain employs TRBV9 and TRBJ2-1; TRBD2 might be the D (6 bases). CDR1 and CDR2 (germline): SGDLS, YYNGEE. This CDR3 comprises 15 residues. Trimming pared 1 base from V and 5 bases from J, leaving 13 bases between. This CDR3 reads CASSVWGGKNNEQFF. In DNA, the CDR3 is TGTGCCAGCAGCGTATGGGGCGGGAAGAACAATGAGCAGTTCTTC. Looking up the rest from reference TRBV9 and TRBJ2-1 gives the full variable domain: DSGVTQTPKHLITATGQRVTLRCSPRSGDLSVYWYQQSLDQGLQFLIQYYNGEERAKGNILERFSAQQFPDLHSELNLSSLELGDSALYFCASSVWGGKNNEQFFGPGTRLTVL.

J is TRBJ1-2 and V is TRBV28; the match to TRBD1 covers 8 bases. The CDR3 consists of 16 residues. V shed 7 bases, J shed 8 bases, and the junction held 18 bases outside the gene matches. Looked up from germline, CDR1 is MDHEN and CDR2 is SYDVKM. This chain's CDR3 is CASKLAPGQGAGGYTF. In DNA, the CDR3 is TGTGCCAGCAAACTCGCCCCAGGGCAGGGGGCTGGCGGCTACACCTTC.

This clone was found once. This chain links TRBV27 with TRBJ2-1; 9 bases match TRBD2. The CDR3 has 17 residues. The trim removed 2 bases at V and 4 bases at J, leaving 9 bases unmatched. Germline CDR1 reads MNHEY; CDR2 reads SMNVEV (reference sequence). The CDR3, as DNA: TGTGCCAGCAGTTTAAGCATAGCGGGAGTGGGTTACAATGAGCAGTTCTTC. Translated: CASSLSIAGVGYNEQFF.

This chain joins TRBV6-5 and TRBJ2-5, with 11 bases aligning to TRBD2. The J call is uncertain, as TRBJ2-7 better fits the DNA end. This CDR3 is built from 13 residues. CDR1 and CDR2 (germline): MNHEY, SVGAGI. The CDR3 reads CACASGRSYEQYF. The CDR3 coding sequence is TGTGCCTGCGCTAGCGGGAGGTCCTACGAGCAGTACTTC.

This sequence joins TRBV9 and TRBJ2-1; TRBD2 matches at 8 bases. CDR3 length equals 15 residues. Per the germline V gene, CDR1 is SGDLS and CDR2 is YYNGEE. V lost 4 bases and J lost 2; bases outside the gene matches: 5. The CDR3 is CASSSGGAPYNEQFF. The CDR3 bases are TGTGCCAGCAGCTCCGGGGGGGCCCCCTACAATGAGCAGTTCTTC.

This chain links TRBV7-9 with TRBJ2-2; TRBD2 is a possible D gene (6 bases). The CDR3 has 18 residues. Germline CDR1 is SEHNR and CDR2 is FQNEAQ (reference sequence). The ends were cut back, 3 bases at V and 0 bases at J, with 17 bases in the middle. CDR3 loop: CASSFLRIRTTNTGELFF. CDR3 coding DNA: TGTGCCAGCAGCTTCCTAAGAATTCGGACTACGAACACCGGGGAGCTGTTTTTT.

The genes are TRBV6-1 and TRBJ2-7; TRBD2 agrees at 10 bases. Germline V lookup: CDR1 MNHNS, CDR2 SASEGT. The CDR3 runs to 17 residues. V shed 1 base and J 5 bases; nucleotides not matched to a gene: 11. The CDR3 region has the DNA TGTGCCAGCAGTGAAGATCGTCTAGCGGGAGTCGTCCACGAGCAGTACTTC. It translates to CASSEDRLAGVVHEQYF.